One sample yielded the 29 T cell receptor beta chains listed below, sequenced in a study of OX40 agonist ivuxolimab in advanced cancers. Some clones are missing from TCRdb's copy, which holds only in-frame ones; the method was immunoSEQ multiplex PCR. The sample has tens of thousands of clones, 89% seen once. The material sequenced was CD4+ or CD8+ T cells sorted from blood, taken in a trial of the OX40 agonist ivuxolimab. The receptors were sampled from an adult with an advanced solid tumor such as melanoma, head and neck, liver or kidney cancer.

This clone occurred a few times. The chain is built from TRBV19 and TRBJ1-1; D is ambiguous. Germline V gives CDR1 LNHDA, CDR2 SQIVND (reference sequence). V lost 5 bases, J lost 0 bases, and 7 bases lay in between. The CDR3 consists of 13 residues. CDR3 sequence (DNA): TGTGCCAGTAGTGGAGTAATGAACACTGAAGCTTTCTTT. Protein product: CASSGVMNTEAFF.

The chain uses TRBV30 and TRBJ2-2, with 12 bases that match TRBD2. Trimming at V came to 4 bases and at J to 2 bases, leaving 11 bases not matched to a gene. Germline V CDR1 and CDR2: GTSNPN, SVGIG (reference sequence). This CDR3 comprises 18 residues. The CDR3 is CAWTRLAGDLRNTGELFF. DNA for the CDR3: TGTGCCTGGACCCGACTAGCGGGGGACCTCCGAAACACCGGGGAGCTGTTTTTT.

The CDR3 DNA sequence: TGCGCCAGCAGCCAAAGAACAGAAGAGACCCAGTACTTC. This codes for CASSQRTEETQYF. This chain joins TRBV4-3 and TRBJ2-5; D uncertain. The germline V and J ends were trimmed by 2 bases and 3 bases, with 7 bases remaining between them. CDR1 LGHNA and CDR2 YSLEER come from the germline V gene. The length of the CDR3 is 13 residues.

The V gene is TRBV9, the J gene TRBJ2-1, with D uncertain. Per germline, CDR1 SGDLS and CDR2 YYNGEE. The ends were cut back, 4 bases at V and 0 bases at J, with 14 bases in the middle. The CDR3 totals 16 residues. The CDR3 nucleotides read TGTGCCAGCAGCCTTTCCGGCAGTCACTCCTACAATGAGCAGTTCTTC. Amino acids: CASSLSGSHSYNEQFF.

The chain uses TRBV7-8 and TRBJ1-3; D gene ambiguous. The germline V gene encodes CDR1 SGHVS and CDR2 FQNEAQ. This CDR3 is built from 13 residues. Trimming stripped 1 base from V and 4 bases from J, with 5 bases between. Written as DNA, the CDR3 is TGTGCCAGCAGCTTAGGCCTGGGAAACACCATATATTTT. The encoded protein is CASSLGLGNTIYF.

The chain uses TRBV5-1 and TRBJ2-2; 9 bases match TRBD1. The V gene's germline CDR1 is SGHRS and CDR2 YFSETQ. V was clipped by 4 bases and J by 5 bases; unmatched bases: 6. The CDR3 has 15 residues. CDR3 bases: TGCGCCAGCAGCCACAGGGGGCGAGGGACCGGGGAGCTGTTTTTT. Translated: CASSHRGRGTGELFF.

The chain uses TRBV4-1 and TRBJ2-5; D is unresolved. The CDR3 extends over 13 amino acids. From germline, CDR1 is MGHRA and CDR2 YSYEKL. With 4 bases removed from V and 3 bases from J, the gap between germline ends came to 9 bases. The CDR3 here is CASSRTVKETQYF. The CDR3, as DNA: TGCGCCAGCAGCCGAACGGTAAAAGAGACCCAGTACTTC.

This chain uses TRBV2 with TRBJ2-7; 7 positions match TRBD2. Germline-derived CDR1 and CDR2 are SNHLY and FYNNEI. V gave up 8 bases and J gave up 2 bases; unmatched junction bases: 6. CDR3 length: 13 residues. CDR3 in amino acids: CASLAGPPYEQYF. The CDR3 DNA reads TGTGCCAGCTTAGCGGGTCCTCCCTACGAGCAGTACTTC.

The genes are TRBV9 and TRBJ2-1, with D possibly being TRBD2 (5 bases). Germline loops: CDR1 SGDLS, CDR2 YYNGEE. Trimming stripped 0 bases from V and 0 bases from J, with 10 bases between. The CDR3 covers 16 residues. As DNA, the CDR3 is TGTGCCAGCAGCGTAGGCTTGGGGAGCTCCTACAATGAGCAGTTCTTC. Its protein is CASSVGLGSSYNEQFF. Supplemented by reference TRBV9 and TRBJ2-1, the full variable domain reads DSGVTQTPKHLITATGQRVTLRCSPRSGDLSVYWYQQSLDQGLQFLIQYYNGEERAKGNILERFSAQQFPDLHSELNLSSLELGDSALYFCASSVGLGSSYNEQFFGPGTRLTVL.

The chain couples TRBV5-4 to TRBJ2-3, with D unresolved. Trimming removed 0 bases from V and 0 bases from J, with 8 bases in between. CDR3 length equals 15 residues. The germline V gene encodes CDR1 SGHNT and CDR2 YYREEE (reference sequence). The DNA of the CDR3 is TGTGCCAGCAGCTTGGTTGCAGAGAGCACAGATACGCAGTATTTT. Translated, it gives CASSLVAESTDTQYF.

The V call is TRBV4-3, the J call TRBJ2-6; a possible D gene is TRBD2 (6 bases). CDR3 length: 15 amino acids. V was cut by 4 bases and J by 4 bases, with 11 bases left in between. The germline V gene has CDR1 LGHNA and CDR2 YSLEER. The chain's CDR3 is CASSLGTQGANVLTF. The DNA for the CDR3 is TGCGCCAGCAGCCTCGGGACTCAAGGGGCCAACGTCCTGACTTTC.

This rearrangement joins TRBV4-2 to TRBJ1-2; D call uncertain. This CDR3 is built from 15 residues. Trimming took 0 bases from V and 1 from J, leaving 9 bases between them. The germline gives CDR1 LGHNA, CDR2 YNFKEQ. The CDR3 loop is CASSQETADNYGYTF. The CDR3 DNA follows: TGTGCCAGCAGCCAAGAGACCGCGGATAACTATGGCTACACCTTC.

The CDR3 coding sequence is TGTGCCAGCAGTCGGGAAGGTGCCGGCTACACCTTC. Its protein product is CASSREGAGYTF. V is TRBV28 and J is TRBJ1-2; D not certain. The germline V and J ends were trimmed by 5 bases and 8 bases, with 12 bases remaining between them. CDR3 length: 12 residues. Germline assignment: CDR1 MDHEN and CDR2 SYDVKM.

V is TRBV7-2 and J is TRBJ1-5, with a possible D match to TRBD1 (5 bases). There are 17 residues in the CDR3. The germline CDR1 and CDR2 sequences are SGHTA and FQGNSA. Between the trimmed V and J ends, which lost 6 bases and 0 bases, there was a span of 18 bases. This CDR3 reads CASRGTGGTFSNQPQHF. CDR3 nucleotide sequence: TGTGCCAGCAGGGGTACGGGGGGGACCTTTAGCAATCAGCCCCAGCATTTT.

V is TRBV4-2 and J is TRBJ2-7; 7 bases line up with TRBD2. J lost 2 bases, V lost 0 bases, and 7 bases had no gene match. CDR1 LGHNA and CDR2 YNFKEQ come from the germline V gene. The CDR3 sequence is 16 residues long. The CDR3 region is CASSQDFSSGTYEQYF. In DNA, the CDR3 is TGTGCCAGCAGCCAAGATTTTTCTAGCGGAACCTACGAGCAGTACTTC.

The V and J genes are TRBV2 and TRBJ1-1; possible D gene TRBD1, 5 bases. This CDR3 spans 14 amino acids. Between the trimmed V and J ends, which lost 2 bases and 4 bases, there was a span of 11 bases. Germline CDR1 is SNHLY and CDR2 is FYNNEI. The CDR3 sequence is CASSEQGRVTEAFF. As DNA, the CDR3 is TGTGCCAGCAGTGAACAGGGACGGGTCACTGAAGCTTTCTTT. Combining the CDR3 with reference TRBV2 and TRBJ1-1 gives the whole variable domain EPEVTQTPSHQVTQMGQEVILRCVPISNHLYFYWYRQILGQKVEFLVSFYNNEISEKSEIFDDQFSVERPDGSNFTLKIRSTKLEDSAMYFCASSEQGRVTEAFFGQGTRLTVV.

This sequence joins TRBV6-4 and TRBJ2-1; 9 bases map to TRBD1. V shed 4 bases and J 9 bases; nucleotides not matched to a gene: 7. CDR1 and CDR2 (germline): MRHNA, SNTAGT. The CDR3 is 14 residues long. The CDR3, as DNA: TGTGCCAGCAGTGCCACGGGACAGGGAGGTGAGCAGTTCTTC. Translation gives CASSATGQGGEQFF.

The V call is TRBV5-1, the J call TRBJ2-7; TRBD1 is a possible D gene (6 bases). V lost 4 bases to trimming and J lost 5 bases, with 16 bases between them. In germline, CDR1 is SGHRS, CDR2 YFSETQ. The CDR3 loop spans 14 amino acids. The CDR3 spells CASSPDSRPDEQYF. The DNA of the CDR3 is TGCGCCAGCAGCCCGGACAGCCGCCCGGACGAGCAGTACTTC.

V and J are TRBV27 and TRBJ1-6, with 7 bases identical to TRBD1. This CDR3 contains 14 residues. Germline CDR1 is MNHEY and CDR2 is SMNVEV (reference sequence). The V and J ends lost 8 bases and 7 bases, in that order; junction bases with no gene match: 8. CDR3 sequence (DNA): TGTGCCAGCGCTCGGAGGGGGCAAAATTCACCCCTCCACTTT. Amino acid sequence: CASARRGQNSPLHF.

The V and J genes are TRBV25-1 and TRBJ1-1; the D is unclear. The CDR3 extends over 14 amino acids. Germline CDR1 reads MGHDK; CDR2 reads SYGVNS. With 8 bases removed from V and 4 bases from J, the gap between germline ends came to 17 bases. The DNA for the CDR3 is TGTGCCAGCTGGCCTGAGGGCAGCGGCACTGAAGCTTTCTTT. Translation: CASWPEGSGTEAFF.

CDR3 sequence: CASSFGQNLNIQYF. The CDR3 nucleotides read TGTGCCAGCAGTTTCGGACAGAACTTAAACATTCAGTACTTC. The chain recombines TRBV27 with TRBJ2-4, with TRBD1 as a possible D gene (6 bases). This CDR3 spans 14 amino acids. In germline, CDR1 is MNHEY, CDR2 SMNVEV (reference sequence). The ends were cut back, 3 bases at V and 6 bases at J, with 12 bases in the middle.

The gene calls are TRBV20-1 and TRBJ2-3; unclear D gene. There are 11 residues in the CDR3. CDR1 is DFQATT, CDR2 SNEGSKA, per germline (reference sequence). The V end lost 3 bases, the J end lost 8 bases, and 9 bases lay between the germline ends. This CDR3 reads CSAREPPTQYF. As DNA, the CDR3 is TGCAGTGCTAGGGAGCCTCCTACGCAGTATTTT.

The rearrangement joins TRBV6-1 to TRBJ1-4; D is unresolved. The CDR3 length is 14 residues. V lost 4 bases and J lost 3, with 9 bases in between. CDR1 and CDR2 from the germline V gene are MNHNS and SASEGT. CDR3 sequence (DNA): TGTGCCAGCAGTGGAAAGGGATCTAATGAAAAACTGTTTTTT. Translated: CASSGKGSNEKLFF.

The V and J genes are TRBV7-2 and TRBJ2-5; 8 bases are a match to TRBD2. The CDR3 covers 14 residues. Germline CDR1 and CDR2: SGHTA and FQGNSA. V lost 1 base and J lost 3; bases outside the gene matches: 1. CDR3 DNA sequence: TGTGCCAGCAGCTTAGTTAGCGGGGAAGAGACCCAGTACTTC. Translation gives CASSLVSGEETQYF. Drawing the rest from reference TRBV7-2 and TRBJ2-5, the complete variable domain is GAGVSQSPSNKVTEKGKDVELRCDPISGHTALYWYRQSLGQGLEFLIYFQGNSAPDKSGLPSDRFSAERTGGSVSTLTIQRTQQEDSAVYLCASSLVSGEETQYFGPGTRLLVL.

V is TRBV5-1 and J is TRBJ2-2; 10 positions match TRBD1. J was trimmed by 11 bases and V by 2 bases; bases with no gene match: 12. Germline V lookup: CDR1 SGHRS, CDR2 YFSETQ. The CDR3 runs 16 residues. DNA of the CDR3: TGCGCCAGCAGCTTCTACGTAGGACAGGGGGAGAGAGAGCTGTTTTTT. It is translated as CASSFYVGQGERELFF.

The rearrangement uses TRBV29-1 and TRBJ1-5, with D tentatively TRBD1 (5 bases). V was cut by 6 bases and J by 6 bases, with 18 bases left in between. The V gene's germline CDR1 is SQVTM and CDR2 ANQGSEA. The CDR3 has 14 amino acids. The CDR3 DNA is TGCAGCGTGATGGGAGGGGAGAGAGGTCAGCCCCAGCATTTT. Translation: CSVMGGERGQPQHF.

The chain recombines TRBV7-3 with TRBJ2-3; D may correspond to TRBD1 or TRBD2 (5 bases each). This CDR3 contains 16 residues. Germline lookup yields CDR1 SGHTA and CDR2 FQGTGA. The V and J ends lost 2 bases and 0 bases respectively, with 12 bases between them. CDR3 DNA sequence: TGTGCCAGCAGCTTAGGTCGGGACGGAAGCACAGATACGCAGTATTTT. It encodes CASSLGRDGSTDTQYF.

V is TRBV7-8 and J is TRBJ2-7; D is unclear. CDR3 length: 14 residues. V lost 2 bases to trimming and J lost 2 bases, with 10 bases between them. CDR1 is SGHVS and CDR2 is FQNEAQ in the germline V gene. CDR3 region: CASSLPETPYEQYF. Written as DNA, the CDR3 is TGTGCCAGCAGCTTACCCGAGACACCCTACGAGCAGTACTTC.

This clone has only one observation. V gene TRBV7-2 combines with J gene TRBJ2-6; D is ambiguous. Deletions cut 3 bases from V and 0 bases from J, with 6 bases between. The CDR3 is 15 residues long. Germline V CDR1 and CDR2: SGHTA, FQGNSA. CDR3 coding DNA: TGTGCCAGCAGCTTCCAGATCTCTGGGGCCAACGTCCTGACTTTC. Translated, it gives CASSFQISGANVLTF. Full variable domain (missing parts from reference TRBV7-2 and TRBJ2-6): GAGVSQSPSNKVTEKGKDVELRCDPISGHTALYWYRQSLGQGLEFLIYFQGNSAPDKSGLPSDRFSAERTGGSVSTLTIQRTQQEDSAVYLCASSFQISGANVLTFGAGSRLTVL.